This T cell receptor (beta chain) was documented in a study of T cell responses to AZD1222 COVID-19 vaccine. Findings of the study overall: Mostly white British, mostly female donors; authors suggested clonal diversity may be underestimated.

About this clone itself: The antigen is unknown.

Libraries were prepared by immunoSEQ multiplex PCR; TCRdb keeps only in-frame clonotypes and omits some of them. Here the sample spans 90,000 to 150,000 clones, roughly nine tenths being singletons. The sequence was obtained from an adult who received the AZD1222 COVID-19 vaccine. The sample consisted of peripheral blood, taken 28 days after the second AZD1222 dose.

This CDR3 is CASRGTAGGTEAFF. Written as DNA, the CDR3 is TGTGCCAGCAGAGGGACGGCGGGGGGCACTGAAGCTTTCTTT. This sequence joins TRBV6-6 and TRBJ1-1; maybe TRBD1 (5 bases). Trimming stripped 6 bases from V and 4 bases from J, with 15 bases between. Germline values: CDR1 MNHNY, CDR2 SVGAGI (reference sequence). This CDR3 spans 14 amino acids.